These T cell receptor beta chains were read from a single sample in a study of T cells in Graves' hyperthyroidism and ophthalmopathy. TCRdb independently ran MiXCR on the multiplex PCR reads; one entry per CDR3 protein. The sample records roughly 750,000 distinct CDR3 sequences, less than 20% being singletons. Specimen: blood. The receptors shown here come from a young man with Graves' hyperthyroidism. The conserved cysteine and the conserved F or W are not part of the CDR3 here. The D gene is left open where the match is weak. The size entry is marked missing in some rows and otherwise reads once, few, many or a size class.

abundance	len	v_gene	j_gene	d_gene	CDR3aa
few	14	TRBV9	TRBJ2-2	TRBD2	ASSVGLAGGTGELF
many	11	TRBV7-3	TRBJ2-5	TRBD1	ASSPTGQETQY
many	14	TRBV12-3/TRBV12-4	TRBJ1-1	.	ASSPAGDGLNTEAF
few	12	TRBV30	TRBJ1-5	.	AWSQNDGAQPQH
many	14	TRBV6-5	TRBJ1-1	.	ASSYSLFRSNTEAF
many	16	TRBV27	TRBJ2-1	TRBD1	ASSRTGGGIQGFNEQF
.	15	TRBV6-2/TRBV6-3	TRBJ1-1	.	ASSYPKPRRRGTEAF
few	13	TRBV5-1	TRBJ1-1	.	ASSLDGRSNTEAF
.	12	TRBV29-1	TRBJ2-1	TRBD2	SAPREGSYNEQF
.	17	TRBV7-2	TRBJ2-2	TRBD2	ASSSHAFLAGYNTGELF
.	12	TRBV20-1	TRBJ2-6	.	SARGGGGANVLT
.	15	TRBV10-3	TRBJ2-6	TRBD1	AIGGTGGSSGANVLT
.	11	TRBV2	TRBJ2-3	.	ASSNRNTNTQY
many	13	TRBV5-1	TRBJ2-7	.	ASSFRLGSSYEQY
many	13	TRBV12-3/TRBV12-4	TRBJ2-1	.	ASSLGQGANNEQF
many	12	TRBV6-1	TRBJ1-1	.	ASNAWGGNTEAF
once	14	TRBV19	TRBJ1-5	.	ASSIGVKTANQPQH